This record looks at one TCR beta chain sequence and its context. TCRdb reprocessed the 5' RACE reads, keeping one entry per CDR3 protein, no DNA. This sample contains some 140,000 distinct CDR3 sequences. The data stem from a study of T cells expressing NK-cell markers. CDR1 is SGHAT, CDR2 FQNNGV, per germline. The CDR3 length is 15 residues. The origin of this receptor is a woman in her forties or fifties in good health. This chain uses TRBV11-2 with TRBJ2-2; TCRdb indicates TRBD2, and absent DNA this call remains unverified. The specimen was blood T cells: a sorted CD56 or NKG2C T cell subset, CD4+ or CD8+ T cells, or bulk PBMC T cells (not recorded which). The CDR3 here is CASSFTSGAAGELFF.